This paragraph covers one TCR beta chain sequence. Original processing notes: Estimated nucleated cell counts came from reference gene primer amplification. Generated by immunoSEQ multiplex PCR, the TCRdb table keeps only in-frame clones and is missing some. V, J and clone size are those of that table, while D and trimming were read from the DNA. The table lists some 70,000 clones, roughly 89% of them singletons. Germline trimming cut 3 bases from V and 6 bases from J; bases unmatched to any gene: 4. Germline-derived CDR1 and CDR2 are ENHRY and SYGVKD. This CDR3 is 15 amino acids long. The sample is drawn from a study of blood T cell repertoires in COVID-19. Across the study: The United States, Italy and Spain provided the acute and convalescent COVID-19 samples. PBMCs, B-cell-depleted T cells, or T cells provided the cDNA or gDNA that made up the material.

The sample taken for sequencing was peripheral blood. The rearrangement links TRBV10-3 to TRBJ1-4, with 10 positions matching TRBD1. This receptor was taken from a man aged 25-45 years with acute or convalescent COVID-19. The CDR3 DNA is TGTGCCATCAGTGATCCGGGACAGGGGTATGAAAAACTGTTTTTT. It is translated as CAISDPGQGYEKLFF.